The rows below give T cell receptor beta chains drawn from one sample of a study of T cell clusters in autoimmune cytopenias. Reprocessing the multiplex PCR reads, TCRdb reports a single entry for every CDR3 protein and omits DNA. This sample's table reports several thousand distinct CDR3 sequences. The specimen sequenced was peripheral blood. The origin of the receptors is a human donor with an autoimmune cytopenia or autoimmune hepatitis (not recorded which). The CDR3 runs from the conserved cysteine through the conserved F or W.

TRBJ1-2	TRBV20-1	CSAGKEANYGYTF
TRBJ2-3	TRBV27	CASSSPAGTGASTDTQYF